This TCR beta chain was found in a study of blood T cell repertoires in COVID-19 (dated by TCRdb to 2018 to 2021). With respect to the entire study: Samples covering the acute and convalescent phases of COVID-19 were provided by collaborators in the United States, Italy and Spain. The prospective study material was composed of cDNA or gDNA derived from T cells, B-cell-depleted T cells, or PBMCs. Subjects who had been exposed to COVID-19, were actively infected with it, or had recovered from it provided the deeply sampled blood TCRbeta repertoires that made up the dataset. The repertoires were released in a freely available public database intended as a resource for research on the immune response to SARS-CoV-2. The samples were drawn from two sources: the first 160 participants of the ongoing ImmuneRACE study, and 1,000 to 1,500 subjects contributed by 6 global collaborators. A de-identified subject ID, COVID-19 status, age in years and sex were almost always included in the sample metadata. Where HLA class I and class II types were available, the types were taken from metadata supplied by the sample provider, not from assay-based typing. The study at large found these results: How much clinical and demographic metadata was included differed by source and by participant, and the metadata was provided uncurated.

Whole blood was collected in K2EDTA tubes by collaborating institutions according to the institutions' own protocols. For TCRbeta analysis, collaborators shipped samples in one of three forms: frozen whole blood, isolated PBMCs, or DNA extracted from either of those sample types. The germline V gene (reference sequence) yields LGHDT for CDR1 and YNNKEL for CDR2. The cysteine opens and the phenylalanine closes a CDR3 of 14 amino acids. Left in the record is the CDR3 DNA by itself, 42 bases read in frame from the first base. A distance of 10 bases separates the germline ends of V and J, which lose 2 bases and 4 bases respectively. The immunoSEQ Assay, a bias-controlled multiplex PCR, was used to amplify TCRbeta CDR3 regions from genomic DNA. As for the authors' bioinformatics: The number of nucleated cells in each sample was estimated from the amplification of reference gene primers within the assay. To quantify the absolute abundance of each unique TCRbeta CDR3 rearrangement, sequence reads were collapsed and filtered. For each sample, productive Simpson clonality was calculated as the square root of Simpson's diversity index over productive rearrangements. In its TCRdb copy, this immuneACCESS table keeps in-frame sequences only and misses some clones. Where compared with another copy, unresolved V genes explain less than half of these, and the others have no known cause. V and J calls and clone size come straight from that table; D and trimming were deduced from the DNA. This sample comprises 15,000 to 20,000 clones, about four fifths of them detected only once. The top ten clones comprise roughly 5.5% of the sample.

Concerning this clone itself: The clone's antigen remains unknown. No much larger clone is present one base from it, and per-base qualities are unavailable.

This receptor was taken from a human donor in a cohort sampled during active COVID-19. The sequence joins TRBV3-1 (or the pseudogene TRBV3-2) to TRBJ2-3; the D gene identity is not certain. The specimen sequenced was peripheral blood. The nucleotides are TGTGCCAGCAGCCAACTCAGTGGCTCAGATACGCAGTATTTT. It translates to CASSQLSGSDTQYF.